This TCR beta chain was sequenced during a study of cytomegalovirus exposure and HLA in healthy donors. Study at large: Per a later analysis, the approximately 600 first-cohort and approximately 120 validation repertoires shared one platform.

TCRdb's copy holds only in-frame clones and misses some; the assay was immunoSEQ multiplex PCR. The data hold around 60,000 clones, with 75% to 95% observed a single time. Per the germline V gene, CDR1 is SGDLS and CDR2 is YYNGEE. Trimming stripped 0 bases from V and 11 bases from J, with 12 bases between. The CDR3 runs to 13 residues. The sequence was collected from a man between 18 and 35 years old in good health and CMV-seronegative. The sample was PBMCs. The gene calls are TRBV9 and TRBJ1-3; D gene unclear. CDR3 in DNA: TGTGCCAGCAGCGTAGGCGAAGTTGGTCCCATATATTTT. It is translated as CASSVGEVGPIYF.